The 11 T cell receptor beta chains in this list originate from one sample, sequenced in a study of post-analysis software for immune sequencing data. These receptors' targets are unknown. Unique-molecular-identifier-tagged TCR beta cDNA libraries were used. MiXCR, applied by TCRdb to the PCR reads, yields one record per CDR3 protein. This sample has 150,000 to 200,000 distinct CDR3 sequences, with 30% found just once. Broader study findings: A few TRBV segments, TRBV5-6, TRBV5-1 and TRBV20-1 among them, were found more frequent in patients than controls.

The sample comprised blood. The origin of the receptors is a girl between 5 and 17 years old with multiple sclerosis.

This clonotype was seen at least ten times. CDR3 in DNA: TGTGCCAGCAGTACCTCAGCGGGAGACGGCACAGATACGCAGTATTTT. Protein product: CASSTSAGDGTDTQYF. This rearrangement joins TRBV12-3 or TRBV12-4 to TRBJ2-3; 8 bases line up with TRBD2. V dropped 5 bases and J dropped 1; count of bases not matched to a gene: 8. This CDR3 is built from 16 residues.

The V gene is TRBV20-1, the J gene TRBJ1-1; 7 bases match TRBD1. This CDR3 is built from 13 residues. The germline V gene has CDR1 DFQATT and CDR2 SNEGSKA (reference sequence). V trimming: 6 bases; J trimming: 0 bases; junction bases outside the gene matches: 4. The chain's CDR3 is CSADGTVNTEAFF. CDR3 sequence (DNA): TGCAGTGCGGACGGGACAGTGAACACTGAAGCTTTCTTT.

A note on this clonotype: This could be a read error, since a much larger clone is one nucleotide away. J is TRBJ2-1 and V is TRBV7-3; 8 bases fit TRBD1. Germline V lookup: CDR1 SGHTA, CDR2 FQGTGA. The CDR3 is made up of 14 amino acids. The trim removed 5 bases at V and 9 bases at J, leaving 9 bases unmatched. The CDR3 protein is CASSPRDRGGEQFF. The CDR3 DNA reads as TGTGCCAGCAGCCCCCGCGACAGGGGTGGTGAGCAGTTCTTC.

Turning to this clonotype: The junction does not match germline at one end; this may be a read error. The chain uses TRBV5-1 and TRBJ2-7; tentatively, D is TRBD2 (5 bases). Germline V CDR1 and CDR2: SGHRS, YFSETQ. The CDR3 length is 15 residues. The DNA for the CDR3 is TGCGCCAGCAGCCTTTCAGCGGAGAGCTCCCACGAGCAGTACTTC. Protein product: CASSLSAESSHEQYF.

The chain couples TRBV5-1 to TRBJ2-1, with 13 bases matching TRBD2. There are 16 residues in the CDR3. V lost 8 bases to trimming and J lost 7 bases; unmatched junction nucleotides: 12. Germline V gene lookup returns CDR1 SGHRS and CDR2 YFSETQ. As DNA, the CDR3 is TGCGCCAGTAGCGCCACTAGCGGGGGGGGAGGGAATGAGCAGTTCTTC. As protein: CASSATSGGGGNEQFF.

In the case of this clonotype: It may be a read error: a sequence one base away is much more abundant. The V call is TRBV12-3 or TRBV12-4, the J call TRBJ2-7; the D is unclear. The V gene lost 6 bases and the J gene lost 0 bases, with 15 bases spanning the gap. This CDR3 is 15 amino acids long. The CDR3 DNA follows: TGTGCCAGCAGCCTCTTGGACGGATACTCCTACGAGCAGTACTTC. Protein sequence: CASSLLDGYSYEQYF.

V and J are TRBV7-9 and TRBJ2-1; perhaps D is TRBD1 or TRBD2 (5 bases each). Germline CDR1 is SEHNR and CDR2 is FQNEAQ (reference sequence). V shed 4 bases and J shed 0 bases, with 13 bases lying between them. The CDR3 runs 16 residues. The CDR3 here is CASSSRDASSYNEQFF. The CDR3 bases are TGTGCCAGCAGCTCCAGGGACGCCAGCTCCTACAATGAGCAGTTCTTC.

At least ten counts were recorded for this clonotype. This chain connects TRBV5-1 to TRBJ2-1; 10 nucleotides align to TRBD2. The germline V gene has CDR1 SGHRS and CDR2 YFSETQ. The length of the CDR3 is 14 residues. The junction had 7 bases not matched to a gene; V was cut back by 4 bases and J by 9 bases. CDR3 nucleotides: TGCGCCAGCAGCCCCCTAGCGGGAGCTGGTGAGCAGTTCTTC. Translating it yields CASSPLAGAGEQFF.

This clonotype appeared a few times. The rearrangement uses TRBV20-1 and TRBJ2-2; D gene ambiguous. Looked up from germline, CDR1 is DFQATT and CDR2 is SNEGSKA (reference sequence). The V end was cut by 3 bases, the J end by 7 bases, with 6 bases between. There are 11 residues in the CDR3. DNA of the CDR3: TGCAGTGCTAGCTGGGTCGGGGAGCTGTTTTTT. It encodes CSASWVGELFF.

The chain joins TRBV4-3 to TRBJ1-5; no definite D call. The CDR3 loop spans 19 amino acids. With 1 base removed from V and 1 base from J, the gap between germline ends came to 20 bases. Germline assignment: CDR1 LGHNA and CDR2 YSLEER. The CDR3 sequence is CASSQASYGEAGSNQPQHF. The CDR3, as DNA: TGCGCCAGCAGCCAAGCTTCCTACGGCGAAGCTGGAAGCAATCAGCCCCAGCATTTT.

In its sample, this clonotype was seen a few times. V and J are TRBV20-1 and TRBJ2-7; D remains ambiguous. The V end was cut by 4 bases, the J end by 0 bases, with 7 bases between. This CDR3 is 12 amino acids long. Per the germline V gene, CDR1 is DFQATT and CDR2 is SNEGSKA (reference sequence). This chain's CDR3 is CSANSNSYEQYF. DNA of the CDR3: TGCAGTGCTAACTCCAACTCCTACGAGCAGTACTTC.